This T cell receptor beta chain comes out of a study of blood T cell repertoires in COVID-19. On the study more broadly: Samples of COVID-19 (acute and convalescent) were obtained from the United States, Italy and Spain. PBMCs, B-cell-depleted T cells, or T cells provided the cDNA or gDNA that made up the material.

Original processing methods: Amplification of reference gene primers was used by the study to estimate nucleated cell counts. Libraries were prepared by immunoSEQ multiplex PCR; TCRdb keeps only in-frame clonotypes and omits some of them. D and trimming were read from the DNA, whereas the V and J calls and clone size are those reported in that table. In the table there are under 150,000 clones, more than 60% of which are singletons. This CDR3 has 14 amino acids. Trimming removed 1 base from V and 2 bases from J, with 6 bases in between. Germline CDR1 is LNHDA and CDR2 is SQIVND (reference sequence). Source material: peripheral blood. This clonotype was obtained from a woman in her 70s with acute or convalescent COVID-19. The chain couples TRBV19 to TRBJ2-1; D gene ambiguous. The CDR3 loop reads CASSIGTTYNEQFF. CDR3 sequence (DNA): TGTGCCAGTAGTATAGGAACTACCTACAATGAGCAGTTCTTC.